The rows below give T cell receptor beta chains drawn from one sample of a study of post-analysis software for immune sequencing data. TCRdb passed the PCR reads through MiXCR, listing each CDR3 protein once. The sample records under 900,000 distinct CDR3 sequences, about 50% being singletons. The sequencing sample was made of blood. All receptors derive from a girl between 5 and 17 years old with multiple sclerosis. Both conserved end residues are trimmed from each CDR3. The D gene is left open where the match is weak. A row's size may be missing; if present it is once, few, many or a size class.

clone_size | d_call | v_call | cdr3_aa
NA | NA | TRBV10-3 | AISEHSNQPQH
NA | NA | TRBV5-1 | ASRGKPGGYEQY
NA | TRBD2 | TRBV29-1 | SVEDRLAGVPDTQY
few | TRBD2 | TRBV4-1 | TSSQSSGGTYEQY
NA | NA | TRBV7-8 | ASSLEAARQY
NA | TRBD2 | TRBV20-1 | SAGAVRGGLDTQY
few | TRBD2 | TRBV5-1 | ASSLAAGVSGEQF
NA | NA | TRBV5-6 | ASSLTKGSNQPQH
few | NA | TRBV9 | ASSSRPESDTQY
few | NA | TRBV10-3 | AINGGSTDTQY
NA | NA | TRBV6-1 | ASSKRMPSGLNTEAF
NA | NA | TRBV2 | ASRIGTSNTQY
few | NA | TRBV4-1 | ASSQGATGEKLF
NA | NA | TRBV12-3/TRBV12-4 | ASSNRVYNEQF
NA | NA | TRBV20-1 | SAREPLLGRRGEQY
NA | NA | TRBV9 | ASSGPGRSTDTQY